These 24 T cell receptor beta chains came from one sample sequenced in a study of T cells after yellow fever vaccination. TCRdb itself ran the 5' RACE reads through MiXCR, one entry per CDR3 protein. Seen here are 500,000 to 550,000 distinct CDR3 sequences, roughly 22% observed once, and the top ten hold about a sixth. Sequencing was performed on PBMCs, taken about 20 days after the first yellow fever vaccination. The source of these receptors is a man in his late teens or twenties who received the YFV17D yellow fever vaccine.

This clonotype has just a few counts. The V gene is TRBV11-2, the J gene TRBJ2-3; 10 nucleotides match TRBD2. This CDR3 region has 15 residues. From germline, CDR1 is SGHAT and CDR2 FQNNGV. The ends lost 6 bases at V and 0 bases at J; junction bases unmatched: 3. The CDR3 coding sequence is TGTGCCAGCAGACGGACTAGCGGTAGCACAGATACGCAGTATTTT. This translates into CASRRTSGSTDTQYF.

This clonotype was counted only a few times. The gene calls are TRBV20-1 and TRBJ2-3, with 11 bases aligning to TRBD1. Per germline, CDR1 DFQATT and CDR2 SNEGSKA (reference sequence). The CDR3 runs to 14 residues. The trim removed 6 bases at V and 2 bases at J, leaving 4 bases unmatched. The CDR3 DNA is TGCAGTGCGAGGGGACAGGGGGACACAGATACGCAGTATTTT. It yields the protein CSARGQGDTDTQYF.

This clonotype was counted only a few times. The V gene is TRBV13, the J gene TRBJ2-7; D call uncertain. V gave up 5 bases and J gave up 1 base, with 15 bases separating them. CDR1 is PRHDT, CDR2 FYEKMQ, per germline (reference sequence). The CDR3 runs 15 residues. Written as DNA, the CDR3 is TGTGCCAGCAGCCCGATTTTTGGCTGGTCCTACGAGCAGTACGTC. It is translated as CASSPIFGWSYEQYV.

This clonotype was seen many times. This chain joins TRBV10-3 and TRBJ1-6; no firm D call. The CDR3 sequence is 12 residues long. V was pared by 6 bases and J by 6 bases, with 6 bases between. Per germline, CDR1 ENHRY and CDR2 SYGVKD. The CDR3 spells CAISAANSPLHF. The CDR3 DNA follows: TGTGCCATCAGCGCCGCTAATTCACCCCTCCACTTT.

The table lists this clonotype with many counts. The chain recombines TRBV3-1 with TRBJ2-2; 8 positions match TRBD1. The CDR3 runs to 16 residues. Germline values: CDR1 LGHDT, CDR2 YNNKEL (reference sequence). Unmatched junction bases numbered 5, after V lost 1 base and J lost 4 bases. CDR3 bases: TGTGCCAGCAGCCAAGGTCCAGGGGGCCGCACCGGGGAGCTGTTTTTT. As protein: CASSQGPGGRTGELFF.

The chain links TRBV7-2 to TRBJ2-2; D might be TRBD2 (5 bases). CDR1 is SGHTA, CDR2 FQGNSA, per germline. V dropped 6 bases and J dropped 6 bases, with 11 bases sitting between them. The CDR3 is 13 amino acids. The CDR3 is CASRVWESGELFF. The CDR3 DNA reads as TGTGCCAGCAGAGTATGGGAGTCCGGGGAGCTGTTTTTT.

The V gene is TRBV20-1, the J gene TRBJ2-1; D is possibly TRBD2 (6 bases). The V gene's germline CDR1 is DFQATT and CDR2 SNEGSKA (reference sequence). Trimming stripped 3 bases from V and 6 bases from J, with 12 bases between. This CDR3 spans 13 amino acids. In DNA, the CDR3 is TGCAGTGCTAGTAACGGGGGAGTCAATGAGCAGTTCTTC. It translates to CSASNGGVNEQFF.

The chain employs TRBV7-3 and TRBJ2-5; D perhaps matches TRBD2 (6 bases). Trimming removed 11 bases at V and 5 bases at J, with 15 bases between. Germline V gene sequence: CDR1 SGHTA, CDR2 FQGTGA. CDR3 length equals 12 residues. The CDR3 is CAFGGRTETQYF. The CDR3 nucleotides read TGTGCCTTCGGTGGGAGGACGGAGACCCAGTACTTC.

This clonotype showed up just a few times. One end of the junction is discordant with germline, which a read error may explain. The V gene is TRBV3-1, the J gene TRBJ2-3, with TRBD1 as a possible D gene (5 bases). The CDR3 runs to 13 residues. Germline lookup yields CDR1 LGHDT and CDR2 YNNKEL (reference sequence). CDR3 protein: CASSQDRGRRLDF. The CDR3 DNA follows: TGTGCCAGCAGCCAAGATAGGGGTCGGCGACTGGATTTT.

The table lists this clonotype with a few counts. The rearrangement joins TRBV5-6 to TRBJ2-7; TRBD1 agrees at 7 bases. CDR1 is SGHDT, CDR2 YYEEEE, per germline. This CDR3 has 14 amino acids. The V and J ends lost 5 bases and 0 bases, in that order; junction bases with no gene match: 5. CDR3 region: CASRKTGTSYEQYF. The DNA of the CDR3 is TGTGCCAGCAGGAAGACAGGGACCTCCTACGAGCAGTACTTC.

The chain recombines TRBV29-1 with TRBJ2-1; D ambiguous. Trimming left V 4 bases short and J 4 bases short, with 17 bases between. The CDR3 extends over 15 amino acids. CDR1 is SQVTM, CDR2 ANQGSEA, per germline. For the CDR3, the DNA is TGCAGCGTTGCCCCCCCCGACGGACCATACAATGAGCAGTTCTTC. Protein product: CSVAPPDGPYNEQFF.

V is TRBV27 and J is TRBJ1-6; TRBD1 matches 7 bases. The CDR3 runs to 18 residues. Trimming took 0 bases from V and 0 from J; bases not matched to a gene: 5. Looked up from germline, CDR1 is MNHEY and CDR2 is SMNVEV (reference sequence). The CDR3 is CASSLSTGPSSYNSPLHF. The CDR3 nucleotides are TGTGCCAGCAGTTTATCGACAGGGCCAAGCTCCTATAATTCACCCCTCCACTTT.

This clonotype has only a few counts. The V and J genes are TRBV6-2 or TRBV6-3 and TRBJ1-5, with 9 positions matching TRBD1. The length of the CDR3 is 15 residues. V gave up 5 bases and J gave up 7 bases; unmatched junction bases: 9. Germline CDR1 is MNHEY and CDR2 is SVGEGT. The CDR3 nucleotides are TGTGCCAGCAGTCCCCGGGACAGGGAGAAACAGCCCCAGCATTTT. It encodes CASSPRDREKQPQHF.

In this sample, this clonotype turned up a few times. The chain is built from TRBV11-2 and TRBJ2-5; 9 nucleotides line up with TRBD2. From germline, CDR1 is SGHAT and CDR2 FQNNGV. V shed 2 bases, J shed 5 bases, and the junction held 6 bases outside the gene matches. The CDR3 is 15 residues long. This chain's CDR3 is CASSLFAGGGETQYF. CDR3 coding DNA: TGTGCCAGCAGCTTATTTGCGGGGGGGGGCGAGACCCAGTACTTC.

The J gene is TRBJ1-5, the V gene TRBV18; D perhaps matches TRBD1 (5 bases). CDR1 is KGHSH, CDR2 LQKENI, per germline. The V end was cut by 0 bases, the J end by 9 bases, with 12 bases between. The CDR3 extends over 14 amino acids. CDR3 coding DNA: TGTGCCAGCTCACCACCGGGGCAGGATAGGCCCCAGCATTTT. Its translation: CASSPPGQDRPQHF.

This clonotype was seen a handful of times. The chain couples TRBV6-1 to TRBJ2-3; 7 nucleotides match TRBD2. The V segment lost 7 bases and the J segment 0 bases; nucleotides outside the gene matches: 13. In germline, CDR1 is MNHNS, CDR2 SASEGT. This CDR3 has 17 residues. CDR3 nucleotides: TGTGCCAGCAAAAAACGAGGGTCTAGCGGTAGCACAGATACGCAGTATTTT. It codes for CASKKRGSSGSTDTQYF.

V and J are TRBV6-6 and TRBJ2-5; 9 bases match TRBD2. The CDR3 has 13 residues. V dropped 7 bases and J dropped 5; count of bases not matched to a gene: 5. Germline loops: CDR1 MNHNY, CDR2 SVGAGI (reference sequence). CDR3 in amino acids: CASIRGGAETQYF. CDR3 DNA: TGTGCCAGCATCCGCGGGGGGGCGGAGACCCAGTACTTC.

This clonotype has just a few counts. The CDR3 here is CASSYSAGWSYNEQFF. CDR3 nucleotides: TGTGCCAGCAGTTACTCTGCAGGATGGTCCTACAATGAGCAGTTCTTC. J is TRBJ2-1 and V is TRBV6-5, with D unclear. The germline CDR1 and CDR2 sequences are MNHEY and SVGAGI. Trimming cost V 0 bases and J 1 base, with 10 bases left between them. CDR3 length equals 16 residues.

The chain carries TRBV6-2 or TRBV6-3 and TRBJ2-2; TRBD1 matches 8 bases. This CDR3 region has 15 residues. Germline V lookup: CDR1 MNHEY, CDR2 SVGEGT. The ends lost 5 bases at V and 3 bases at J; junction bases unmatched: 5. CDR3 sequence: CASSDGQGYTGELFF. CDR3 DNA: TGTGCCAGCAGTGACGGACAGGGTTACACCGGGGAGCTGTTTTTT.

This clonotype appeared a few times. The V gene is TRBV7-9, the J gene TRBJ2-1; the D is unclear. This CDR3 has 12 residues. Trimming left V 3 bases short and J 9 bases short, with 9 bases between. Germline lookup yields CDR1 SEHNR and CDR2 FQNEAQ (reference sequence). CDR3 in amino acids: CASSFGVGEQFF. CDR3 DNA: TGTGCCAGCAGCTTTGGGGTGGGTGAGCAGTTCTTC.

This clonotype was observed a single time. The chain has TRBV6-2 or TRBV6-3 and TRBJ1-1; TRBD1 agrees at 9 bases. CDR1 MNHEY and CDR2 SVGEGT come from the germline V gene. J gave up 10 bases and V 5 bases, and 5 bases lay outside the gene matches. CDR3 length: 12 residues. CDR3 in amino acids: CASSRQGDGAFF. CDR3 DNA: TGTGCCAGCAGTCGACAGGGGGATGGAGCTTTCTTT.

This clonotype was counted between two and nine times. The chain uses TRBV5-1 and TRBJ1-2, with unresolved D. Germline loops: CDR1 SGHRS, CDR2 YFSETQ. The CDR3 covers 13 residues. Trimming stripped 7 bases from V and 6 bases from J, with 16 bases between. This CDR3 reads CASAVADSHGYTF. In nucleotides, the CDR3 is TGCGCCAGCGCCGTGGCAGATTCTCATGGCTACACCTTC.

The rearrangement links TRBV6-2 or TRBV6-3 to TRBJ2-1, with TRBD2 matching over 14 bases. V trimming: 8 bases; J trimming: 9 bases; junction bases outside the gene matches: 18. The germline gives CDR1 MNHEY, CDR2 SVGEGT. CDR3 length: 18 residues. The DNA for the CDR3 is TGTGCCAGCGTTCCGGGACTAGCGGGGGCCGCCGGTTGGATTGAGCAGTTCTTC. The encoded protein is CASVPGLAGAAGWIEQFF.

This clonotype turned up a few times. The rearrangement links TRBV18 to TRBJ2-5; TRBD1 or TRBD2 may be the D gene (6 bases each). This CDR3 has 14 residues. V lost 2 bases and J lost 7, with 14 bases in between. Germline CDR1 KGHSH, CDR2 LQKENI. The CDR3 loop reads CASSPDSGGGTQYF. The CDR3 DNA reads as TGTGCCAGCTCACCAGACAGCGGAGGGGGGACCCAGTACTTC.